This is a list of T cell receptor beta chains from one sample in a study of graft-versus-host responses after intestinal transplantation. Antigen specificity for these receptors is unknown. Profiled with immunoSEQ multiplex PCR; TCRdb holds only in-frame clones, not every one. The sample holds about 70,000 clones, about 94% seen once. This specimen was unstimulated CD8+ T cells sorted from spleen or lymph node cells, taken before intestinal transplant. These receptors were obtained from a human donor who received an intestinal transplant. CDR3s include the opening cysteine and the closing phenylalanine or tryptophan. A D gene is named only where the DNA matches it firmly. Rows give clone size only sometimes, using once, few, many, or a class for an expanded clone.

>.|.|TRBV2|TRBJ2-1
CASSRLGSLPSSYNEQFF
TGTGCCAGCAGTCGTCTCGGGTCCCTACCGAGCTCCTACAATGAGCAGTTCTTC
>.|TRBD1|TRBV28|TRBJ1-6
CASSFPGTGGHSPLHF
TGTGCCAGCAGTTTTCCCGGGACAGGGGGCCATTCACCCCTCCACTTT
>.|TRBD2|TRBV4-1|TRBJ2-1
CASSQDRGGLAGGNEQFF
TGCGCCAGCAGCCAAGATCGGGGCGGGCTAGCGGGAGGCAATGAGCAGTTCTTC
>.|.|TRBV19|TRBJ2-1
CASSLGLYVDNEQFF
TGTGCCAGTAGTTTAGGATTATACGTCGACAATGAGCAGTTCTTC
>.|.|TRBV2|TRBJ2-7
CASSLHGGTYEQYF
TGTGCCAGCTCTCTACACGGGGGAACCTACGAGCAGTACTTC
>.|TRBD1|TRBV29-1|TRBJ1-2
CSVITGERYGYTF
TGCAGCGTTATAACAGGGGAGCGGTATGGCTACACCTTC
>.|.|TRBV9|TRBJ2-3
CASSVECCTDTQYF
TGTGCCAGCAGCGTTGAGTGCTGCACAGATACGCAGTATTTT
>.|.|TRBV10-2|TRBJ2-1
CASSTWGSYNEQFF
TGCGCCAGCAGTACGTGGGGTTCCTACAATGAGCAGTTCTTC
>.|.|TRBV5-1|TRBJ2-1
CASSLGVTYNEQFF
TGCGCCAGCAGCTTGGGGGTTACGTACAATGAGCAGTTCTTC
>once|TRBD2|TRBV4-1|TRBJ2-7
CASSQGLAGGWPPSYEQYF
TGCGCCAGCAGCCAAGGACTAGCGGGAGGGTGGCCCCCCTCCTACGAGCAGTACTTC
>.|TRBD1|TRBV5-5|TRBJ1-5
CASSPGQGYQPQHF
TGTGCCAGCAGCCCGGGACAGGGATACCAGCCCCAGCATTTT
>.|.|TRBV5-1|TRBJ1-1
CASSLYPLRDKNTEAFF
TGCGCCAGCAGCTTGTATCCCCTACGAGACAAGAACACTGAAGCTTTCTTT
>.|TRBD1|TRBV6-6|TRBJ1-5
CASSYPGGSNQPQHF
TGTGCCAGCAGTTATCCAGGGGGTAGCAATCAGCCCCAGCATTTT
>.|TRBD1|TRBV5-1|TRBJ2-1
CASSLLGTEAYNEQFF
TGCGCCAGCAGCTTGTTGGGGACAGAAGCCTACAATGAGCAGTTCTTC
>.|.|TRBV27|TRBJ1-1
CASSLFWRGPYEAFF
TGTGCCAGCAGTTTATTCTGGCGCGGCCCTTATGAAGCTTTCTTT
>.|TRBD1|TRBV2|TRBJ1-5
CASSYGQVNQPQHF
TGTGCCAGCAGTTACGGACAGGTGAATCAGCCCCAGCATTTT
>.|.|TRBV6-4|TRBJ2-1
CASSDSGLVSDYNEQFF
TGTGCCAGCAGTGACTCGGGATTAGTAAGTGACTACAATGAGCAGTTCTTC
>.|.|TRBV7-9|TRBJ2-1
CASSLNGGNEQFF
TGTGCCAGCAGCTTAAATGGGGGAAATGAGCAGTTCTTC
>.|.|TRBV19|TRBJ2-7
CASSIGWTRYEQYF
TGTGCCAGTAGTATCGGGTGGACTCGGTACGAGCAGTACTTC
>.|.|TRBV4-2|TRBJ2-1
CASSPTTEDEQFF
TGTGCCAGCAGTCCGACTACCGAGGATGAGCAGTTCTTC
>.|.|TRBV29-1|TRBJ1-1
CSGVGNTEAFF
TGCAGCGGGGTAGGGAACACTGAAGCTTTCTTT
>.|.|TRBV5-1|TRBJ2-7
CASSLAGEGYEQYF
TGCGCCAGCAGCTTGGCGGGAGAGGGGTACGAGCAGTACTTC
>.|.|TRBV10-3|TRBJ2-7
CAISDGPLEQYF
TGTGCCATCAGTGATGGGCCTCTCGAGCAGTACTTC
>.|TRBD1|TRBV7-8|TRBJ2-7
CASSLRQGENEQYF
TGTGCCAGCAGCCTCAGACAGGGGGAAAACGAGCAGTACTTC
>.|TRBD1|TRBV6-1|TRBJ1-6
CASSGTGELAPLHF
TGTGCCAGCAGTGGAACAGGGGAGCTAGCACCCCTCCACTTT
>once|.|TRBV9|TRBJ2-1
CASSVDDGLREQFF
TGTGCCAGCAGCGTAGATGACGGGTTAAGGGAGCAGTTCTTC
>.|.|TRBV5-1|TRBJ2-1
CASSWIGGTPYNEQFF
TGCGCCAGCAGCTGGATTGGGGGGACACCTTACAATGAGCAGTTCTTC
>few|.|TRBV5-1|TRBJ1-5
CASSFFPRGQPQHF
TGCGCCAGCAGCTTTTTCCCCAGGGGTCAGCCCCAGCATTTT
>.|.|TRBV29-1|TRBJ2-7
CSVERHYEQYF
TGCAGCGTTGAGCGCCACTACGAGCAGTACTTC
>.|.|TRBV19|TRBJ2-1
CASSIARLIYNEQFF
TGTGCCAGTAGCATAGCCCGGTTAATCTACAATGAGCAGTTCTTC
>.|.|TRBV27|TRBJ2-7
CASSPGRLYNSYEQYF
TGTGCCAGCAGTCCGGGGCGCCTCTACAACTCCTACGAGCAGTACTTC
>.|TRBD1|TRBV4-1|TRBJ2-1
CASSQGGDRSYNEQFF
TGCGCCAGCAGCCAAGGTGGGGACAGGTCCTACAATGAGCAGTTCTTC
>once|TRBD1|TRBV27|TRBJ2-7
CASSDRDRGFHEQYF
TGTGCCAGCAGCGACCGGGACAGGGGTTTCCACGAGCAGTACTTC
>.|.|TRBV9|TRBJ1-1
CASSVLSDTEAFF
TGTGCCAGCAGCGTATTGTCGGACACTGAAGCTTTCTTT
>.|TRBD1|TRBV2|TRBJ2-5
CASSLGRTGGLETQYF
TGTGCCAGCAGTCTCGGGCGGACAGGGGGTTTGGAGACCCAGTACTTC
>.|.|TRBV27|TRBJ1-1
CASSLGGFTEAFF
TGTGCCAGCAGTTTAGGAGGGTTCACTGAAGCTTTCTTT